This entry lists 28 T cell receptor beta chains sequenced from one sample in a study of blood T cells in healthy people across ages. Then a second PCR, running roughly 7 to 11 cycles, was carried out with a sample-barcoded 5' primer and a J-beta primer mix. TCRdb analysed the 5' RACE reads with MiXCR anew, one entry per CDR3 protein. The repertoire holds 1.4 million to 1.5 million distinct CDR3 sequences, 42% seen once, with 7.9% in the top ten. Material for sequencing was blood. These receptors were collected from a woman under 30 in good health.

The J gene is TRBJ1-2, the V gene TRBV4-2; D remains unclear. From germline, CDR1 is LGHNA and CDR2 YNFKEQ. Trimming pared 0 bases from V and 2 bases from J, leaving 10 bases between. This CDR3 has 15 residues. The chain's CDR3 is CASSQDLRTNYGYTF. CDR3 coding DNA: TGTGCCAGCAGCCAAGATCTTCGGACGAACTATGGCTACACCTTC.

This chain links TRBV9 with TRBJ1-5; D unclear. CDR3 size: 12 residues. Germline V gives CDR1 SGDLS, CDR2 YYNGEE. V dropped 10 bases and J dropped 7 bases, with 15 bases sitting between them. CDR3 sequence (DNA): TGTGCCTCGGGAGGGCTAGGGCAGCCCCAGCATTTT. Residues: CASGGLGQPQHF.

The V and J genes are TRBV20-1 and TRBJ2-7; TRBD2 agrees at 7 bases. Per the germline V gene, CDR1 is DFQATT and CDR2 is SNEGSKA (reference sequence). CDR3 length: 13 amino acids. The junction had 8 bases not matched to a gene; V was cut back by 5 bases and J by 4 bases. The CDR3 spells CSARRGEGYEQYF. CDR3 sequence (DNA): TGCAGTGCTCGTCGGGGGGAGGGGTACGAGCAGTACTTC.

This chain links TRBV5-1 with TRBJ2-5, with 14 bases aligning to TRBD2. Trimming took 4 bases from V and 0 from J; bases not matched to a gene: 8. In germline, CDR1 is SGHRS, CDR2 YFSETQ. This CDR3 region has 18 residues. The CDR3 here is CASSHRTSGGTHQETQYF. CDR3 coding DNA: TGCGCCAGCAGCCATCGGACTAGCGGGGGGACGCACCAAGAGACCCAGTACTTC.

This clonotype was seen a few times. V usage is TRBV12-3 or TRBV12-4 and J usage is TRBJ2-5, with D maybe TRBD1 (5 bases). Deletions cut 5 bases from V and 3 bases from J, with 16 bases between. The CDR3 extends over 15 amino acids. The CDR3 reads CASSLNRRPEETQYF. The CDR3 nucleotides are TGTGCCAGCAGTCTCAACAGGAGACCGGAAGAGACCCAGTACTTC.

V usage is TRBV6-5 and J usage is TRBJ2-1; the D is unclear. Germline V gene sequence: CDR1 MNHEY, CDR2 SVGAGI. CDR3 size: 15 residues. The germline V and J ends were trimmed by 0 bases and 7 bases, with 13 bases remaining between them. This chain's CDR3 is CASSYSVSGLNEQFF. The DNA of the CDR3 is TGTGCCAGCAGTTACTCGGTGTCGGGCCTGAATGAGCAGTTCTTC.

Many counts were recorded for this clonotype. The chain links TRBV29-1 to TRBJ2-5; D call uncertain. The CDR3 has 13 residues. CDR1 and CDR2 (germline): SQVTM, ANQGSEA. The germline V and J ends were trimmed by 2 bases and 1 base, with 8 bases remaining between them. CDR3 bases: TGCAGCGTTGAACACAGCTCCCAAGAGACCCAGTACTTC. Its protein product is CSVEHSSQETQYF.

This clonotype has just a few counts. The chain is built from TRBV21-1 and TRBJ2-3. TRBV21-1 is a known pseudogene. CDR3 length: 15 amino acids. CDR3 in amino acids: CASSNGGGSTDTQYF. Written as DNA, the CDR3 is TGTGCCAGCAGCAATGGTGGCGGAAGCACAGATACGCAGTATTTT.

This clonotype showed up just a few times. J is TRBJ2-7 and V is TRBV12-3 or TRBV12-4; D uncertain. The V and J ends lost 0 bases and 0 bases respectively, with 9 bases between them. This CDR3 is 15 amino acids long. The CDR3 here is CASSLAQEYSYEQYF. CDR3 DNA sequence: TGTGCCAGCAGTTTAGCCCAGGAGTACTCCTACGAGCAGTACTTC.

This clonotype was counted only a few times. CDR3 residues: CASSLAGRDNSPLHF. As DNA, the CDR3 is TGTGCCAGCAGCTTGGCCGGTAGGGATAATTCACCCCTCCACTTT. This chain connects TRBV5-4 to TRBJ1-6; D call uncertain. CDR1 is SGHNT and CDR2 is YYREEE in the germline V gene (reference sequence). Trimming pared 0 bases from V and 5 bases from J, leaving 9 bases between. The CDR3 length is 15 residues.

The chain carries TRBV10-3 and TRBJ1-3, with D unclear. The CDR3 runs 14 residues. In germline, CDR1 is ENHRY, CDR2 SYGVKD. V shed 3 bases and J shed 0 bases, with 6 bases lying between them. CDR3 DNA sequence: TGTGCCATCAGTGACCTAAACTCTGGAAACACCATATATTTT. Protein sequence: CAISDLNSGNTIYF.

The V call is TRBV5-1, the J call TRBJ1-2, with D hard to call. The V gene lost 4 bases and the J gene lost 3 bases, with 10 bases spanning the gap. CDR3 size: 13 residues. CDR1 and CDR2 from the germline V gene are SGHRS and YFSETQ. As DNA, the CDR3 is TGCGCCAGCAGCCGGGAGGGAGACTATGGCTACACCTTC. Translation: CASSREGDYGYTF.

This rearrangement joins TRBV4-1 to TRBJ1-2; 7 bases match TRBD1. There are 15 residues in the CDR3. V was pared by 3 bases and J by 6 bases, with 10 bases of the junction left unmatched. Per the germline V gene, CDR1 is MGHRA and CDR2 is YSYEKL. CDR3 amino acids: CASSQSTGDEDGYTF. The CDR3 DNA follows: TGCGCCAGCAGCCAGAGTACAGGGGATGAGGATGGCTACACCTTC.

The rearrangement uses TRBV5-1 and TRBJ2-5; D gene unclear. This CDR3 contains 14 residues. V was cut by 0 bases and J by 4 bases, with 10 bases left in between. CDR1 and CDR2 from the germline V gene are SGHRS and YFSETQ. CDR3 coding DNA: TGCGCCAGCAGCTTGGAAGGGATGGGAGAGACCCAGTACTTC. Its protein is CASSLEGMGETQYF.

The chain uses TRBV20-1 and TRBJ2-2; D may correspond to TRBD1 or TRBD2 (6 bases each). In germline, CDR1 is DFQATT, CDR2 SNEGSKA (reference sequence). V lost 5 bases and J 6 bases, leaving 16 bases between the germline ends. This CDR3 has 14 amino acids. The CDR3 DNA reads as TGCAGTGCTCAGGGGAGGACCGGCGCCGGGGAGCTGTTTTTT. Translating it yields CSAQGRTGAGELFF.

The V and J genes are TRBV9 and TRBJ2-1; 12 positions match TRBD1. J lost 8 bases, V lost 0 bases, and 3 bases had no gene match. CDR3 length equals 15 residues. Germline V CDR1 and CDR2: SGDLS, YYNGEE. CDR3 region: CASSVEGQGADEQFF. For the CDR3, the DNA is TGTGCCAGCAGCGTAGAGGGACAGGGGGCAGATGAGCAGTTCTTC. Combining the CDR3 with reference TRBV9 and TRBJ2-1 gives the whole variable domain DSGVTQTPKHLITATGQRVTLRCSPRSGDLSVYWYQQSLDQGLQFLIQYYNGEERAKGNILERFSAQQFPDLHSELNLSSLELGDSALYFCASSVEGQGADEQFFGPGTRLTVL.

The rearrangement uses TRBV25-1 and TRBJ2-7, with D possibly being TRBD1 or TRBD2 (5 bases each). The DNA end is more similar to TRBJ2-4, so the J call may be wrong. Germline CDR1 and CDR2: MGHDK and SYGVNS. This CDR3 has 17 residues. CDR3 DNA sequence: TGTGCCAGCAGTGAATCCCAGGGACGCCGTGGGGAAAACATTCAGTACTTC. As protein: CASSESQGRRGENIQYF.

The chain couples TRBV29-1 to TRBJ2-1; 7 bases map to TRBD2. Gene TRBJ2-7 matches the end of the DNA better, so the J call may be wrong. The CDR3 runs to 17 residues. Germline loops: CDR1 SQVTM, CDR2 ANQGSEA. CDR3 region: CSASGGSGQTSYNEQYF. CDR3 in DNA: TGCAGCGCATCCGGGGGTAGCGGGCAAACCTCCTACAATGAGCAGTACTTC.

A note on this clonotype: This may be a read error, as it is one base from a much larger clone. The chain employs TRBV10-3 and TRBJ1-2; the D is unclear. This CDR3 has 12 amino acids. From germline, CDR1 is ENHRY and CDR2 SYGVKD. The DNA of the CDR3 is TGTGCCGTCAGTCCGGACAACTATGGCTACACCTTC. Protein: CAVSPDNYGYTF.

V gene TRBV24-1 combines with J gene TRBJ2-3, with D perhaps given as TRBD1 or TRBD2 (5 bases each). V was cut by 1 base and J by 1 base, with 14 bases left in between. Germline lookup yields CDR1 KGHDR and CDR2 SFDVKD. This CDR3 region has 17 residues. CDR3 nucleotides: TGTGCCACCAGTGATTTCATTGGGGACGGAGGCACAGATACGCAGTATTTT. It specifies CATSDFIGDGGTDTQYF.

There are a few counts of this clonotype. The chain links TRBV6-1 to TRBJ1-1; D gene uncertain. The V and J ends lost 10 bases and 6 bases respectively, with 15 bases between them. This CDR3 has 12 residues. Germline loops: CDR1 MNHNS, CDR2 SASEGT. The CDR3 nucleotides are TGTGCCACCTCGGCCGAGGTGGCTGAAGCTTTCTTT. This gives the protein CATSAEVAEAFF.

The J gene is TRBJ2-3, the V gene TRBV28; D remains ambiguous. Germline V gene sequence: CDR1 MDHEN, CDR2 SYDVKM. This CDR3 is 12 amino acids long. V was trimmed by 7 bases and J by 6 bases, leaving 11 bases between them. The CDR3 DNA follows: TGTGCCAGCAACCTTAATGGGGATACGCAGTATTTT. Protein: CASNLNGDTQYF. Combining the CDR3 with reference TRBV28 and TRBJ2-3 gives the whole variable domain DVKVTQSSRYLVKRTGEKVFLECVQDMDHENMFWYRQDPGLGLRLIYFSYDVKMKEKGDIPEGYSVSREKKERFSLILESASTNQTSMYLCASNLNGDTQYFGPGTRLTVL.

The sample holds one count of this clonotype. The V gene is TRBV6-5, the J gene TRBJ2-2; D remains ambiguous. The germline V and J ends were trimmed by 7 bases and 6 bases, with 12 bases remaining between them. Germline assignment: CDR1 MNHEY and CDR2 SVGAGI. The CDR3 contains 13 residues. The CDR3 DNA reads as TGTGCCAGCACTGTACGAGGTCCCGGGGAGCTGTTTTTT. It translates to CASTVRGPGELFF.

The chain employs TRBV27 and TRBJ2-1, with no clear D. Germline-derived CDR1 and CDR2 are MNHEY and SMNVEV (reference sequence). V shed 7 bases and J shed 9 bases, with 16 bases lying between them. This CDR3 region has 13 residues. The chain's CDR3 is CASISFPGPEQFF. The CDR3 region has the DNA TGTGCCAGCATCTCCTTTCCCGGGCCTGAGCAGTTCTTC.

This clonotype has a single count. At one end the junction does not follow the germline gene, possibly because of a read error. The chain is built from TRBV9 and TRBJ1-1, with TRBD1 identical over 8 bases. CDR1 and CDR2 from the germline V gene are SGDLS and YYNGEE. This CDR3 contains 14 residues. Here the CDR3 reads CAMWKDRVNTEAFF. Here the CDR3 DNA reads TGTGCCATGTGGAAGGACAGGGTAAACACAGAAGCTTTCTTT.

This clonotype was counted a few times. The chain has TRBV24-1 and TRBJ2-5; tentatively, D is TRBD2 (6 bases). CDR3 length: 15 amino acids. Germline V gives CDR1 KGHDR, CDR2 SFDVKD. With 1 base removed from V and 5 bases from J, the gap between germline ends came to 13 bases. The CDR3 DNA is TGTGCCACCAGTGATTTTAACGGGAGCAAGGAGACCCAGTACTTC. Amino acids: CATSDFNGSKETQYF.

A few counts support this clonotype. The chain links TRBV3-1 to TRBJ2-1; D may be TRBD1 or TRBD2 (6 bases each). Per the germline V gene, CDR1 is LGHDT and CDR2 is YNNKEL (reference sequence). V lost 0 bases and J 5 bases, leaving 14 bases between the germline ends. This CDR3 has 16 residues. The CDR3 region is CASSQDRGLFNNEQFF. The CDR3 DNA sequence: TGTGCCAGCAGCCAAGACAGGGGACTCTTCAACAATGAGCAGTTCTTC.

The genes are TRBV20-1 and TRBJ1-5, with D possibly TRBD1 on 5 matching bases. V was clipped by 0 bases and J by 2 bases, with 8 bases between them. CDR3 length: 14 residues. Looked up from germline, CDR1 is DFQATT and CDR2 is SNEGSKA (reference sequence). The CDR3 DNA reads TGCAGTGCTAGAGAAGGGGAAGGCAATCAGCCCCAGCATTTT. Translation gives CSAREGEGNQPQHF.